This T cell receptor (beta chain) was recovered during a study of cytomegalovirus exposure and HLA in healthy donors (TCRdb year 2017). About the investigation overall: An earlier analysis of roughly 610 of the donors reported approximately 280 Gb of sequence data and 100 million to 120 million unique TCR beta sequences obtained from around 170 million T cells. An earlier analysis of fewer than 750 of the donors used high-throughput TCR beta sequencing to judge whether each TCR beta V gene segment behaved as functional or pseudogenic. In the later analysis, no new phenotypic data were used to find candidate immune exposures; instead, reliance was placed on TCR beta sequences and their occurrence across donors. The study aimed to test whether cataloging public T cell receptors could reveal signatures of past pathogen exposure. A later analysis re-analyzed previously published TCR beta repertoires from 650 to 800 donors and added high-resolution HLA genotyping to study TCR occurrence patterns. Every discovery cohort repertoire had been produced on one sequencing platform. Across 398 genotyped donors of the cohort, an average of approximately 200,000 unique TCR beta nucleotide sequences per donor were sequenced, and roughly a sixth of those sequences were non-productive. Donor age, sex, ethnicity and CMV serostatus were compiled alongside the repertoire data. A later genetic analysis took genome-wide SNP genotypes for about 65% of the 666 donors and used that subset as a discovery cohort. The T cell repertoires of several hundred subjects were profiled by immunosequencing and related to cytomegalovirus serostatus. Roughly 5 DR-DQ haplotypes were handled as single units for association and clustering because linkage in the cohort was strong. A separate validation cohort of roughly 130 different subjects was used in addition to the 666-subject first cohort. To predict cytomegalovirus infection status, the study combined high-throughput TCR immunosequencing, statistical association of individual TCRs with disease status, and machine learning. Roughly 300 gigabases of sequencing data and around 80 million unique TCR sequences made up an early release that covered nearly 650 HLA-typed donors. Both class I and class II loci were covered by HLA typing, at four-digit resolution. The number of donors typed differed by locus, with about 629-630 for A, B, C, DRB1 and DQB1, over 500 for DQA1, over 600 for DPA1, and 400 to 490 for DPB1. Of the roughly 400 genotyped donors, 70% to 90% were placed in the genetic ancestry cluster associated with self-reported Caucasian donors.

General findings and caveats noted by the study authors: Most TCR sequences were observed very rarely across donors, whereas some public TCRs were present in many individuals. HLA typing was unavailable for some donors at each locus, so association tests used only the typed subset. A cluster of highly shared sequence variants was judged likely to be a technical artifact of the sequencing pipeline. Several of the top co-occurrence clusters appeared to be linked to parvovirus B19, influenza, CMV and Epstein-Barr virus, according to a later analysis. The presence/absence analyses assumed that sequencing depth was roughly uniform across donors, and that assumption may not be true. The only immune exposure information available for the cohort was CMV serostatus. The classifier was reported to diagnose cytomegalovirus status with high specificity and sensitivity in both the original cohort and the validation cohort. Compared with equally common non-associated chains, HLA-associated TCR beta chains in a later analysis were more clonally expanded and had lower generation probabilities. It was suggested by the authors that the approach could potentially be generalized to other disease states and immunological phenotypes. In vitro tests confirmed that a few of the cytomegalovirus-associated TCR beta chains recognize cytomegalovirus antigens. Approximately 18 rarely observed V segments, including chromosome 9 orphons, were excluded from the earlier analysis of about 500 of the donors because counts were too low. According to a later analysis, most CMV-associated TCR beta chains appeared to be HLA-restricted, and the HLA associations seemed to be driven largely by CMV exposure. In a later analysis, some 17,000 TCR beta sequences were associated with specific HLA alleles at a false discovery rate of 0.05. Only TCR beta chains were sequenced in this cohort, and the absence of alpha or paired-chain data limited detectable features. Assigning TCR associations to individual alleles was difficult when HLA alleles, especially DR and DQ, strongly co-occurred. A further reported finding was that TCR beta sequences accurately predicted the HLA-A and HLA-B alleles for most subjects in the first cohort. An earlier analysis of around 600 of the donors showed that most TCR beta V segments appeared in productive rearrangements either about 90% or about 30% of the time, which broadly matched IMGT annotations. A later genetic analysis reported fewer N-insertions in productive TCRs among donors in an Asian-associated ancestry cluster than the roughly 640-donor mean. The 87-base-pair reads could not distinguish some IMGT-functional V segments, including TRBV6-2 and TRBV6-3, so those segments were excluded. The study gave a list of roughly 150 TCR beta chains associated with cytomegalovirus. Linkage disequilibrium might explain the correlated functional status among segregating V segments, but an unknown experimental factor could not be excluded. According to a later analysis, TCR association rates differed among HLA loci, with DRB1 alleles showing the most associated TCRs and HLA-C alleles showing the fewest. An association between a missense DCLRE1C variant and V-gene and J-gene trimming of TCR beta chains was found in a later genetic analysis and replicated in an independent cohort.

The cohort was made up of about 610 healthy bone marrow donors. All cohort members were sampled while nominally healthy, although unrecorded immune exposures were likely present. The donor was CMV seronegative and was included in the group of around 320 seronegative cohort members. Each donor provided a peripheral blood sample, and peripheral blood mononuclear cells were used for TCR beta sequencing. The Qiagen DNeasy Blood Extraction Kit was used to extract genomic DNA from the blood cell samples. Reading the germline V gene gives CDR1 SGHRS and CDR2 YFSETQ. V was cut back by 1 base and J by 3 bases, leaving a gap of 13 bases between them. The CDR3 covers 15 residues, taking in both the cysteine and the phenylalanine. Left in the record is the CDR3 DNA by itself, 45 bases read in frame from the first base. A word on this clone: Its antigen is still unknown. No much larger clonotype is one base removed from it; base qualities were not supplied.

Libraries came from the immunoSEQ multiplex PCR assay. The multiplex PCR relied on a mix of 60 forward primers for TCR Vbeta segments and 13 reverse primers for TCR Jbeta segments. The CDR3 region of rearranged TCR beta genes was amplified from genomic DNA by a multiplex PCR assay. The Illumina HiSeq System was used to sequence the amplified TCR beta libraries as 87-base-pair reads. In the source study's methods: A later analysis counted tens of millions of unique TCR beta chains across the 666 repertoires, and around 9.9 million of these chains were shared by at least two donors. To remove PCR and sequencing errors, raw reads were error-corrected and collapsed into unique sequences using a nearest-neighbor algorithm that merged closely related sequences. CDR3 sequences were aligned to IMGT reference sequences to assign V, D and J gene segments. Each retained sequence needed at least a six-nucleotide match to both a V gene segment and a J gene segment. Rearrangements were classified as productive when the CDR3 lacked stop codons and remained in frame with V and J, and all other rearrangements were classified as non-productive. Following IMGT convention, CDR3 was defined as the stretch from the second conserved V-encoded cysteine to the conserved J-encoded phenylalanine. Sequences without an unambiguous match to a single V gene segment were excluded from the earlier analysis of about 600 of the donors. An earlier analysis of some 610 of the donors called V segments functional above 56.7% productive rearrangements and segregating when the between-donor standard deviation exceeded 5%. A statistical classification framework was built to diagnose cytomegalovirus status from the catalog of TCR beta chain sequences. V and J gene assignment, in a later analysis, came from comparing TCR nucleotide sequences with IMGT/GENE-DB human TR gene sequences. Using the TCRdist pipeline, a later analysis assigned CDR3 sequences along with most-parsimonious VDJ recombination scenarios. A later analysis defined each TCR beta chain by its CDR3 amino acid sequence plus V-gene family, and excluded reads lacking a unique V-gene family. As a way to deal with suspected cross-contamination and a sequencing artifact, a later analysis dropped 450 to 600 nucleotide sequences that were highly shared and had low generation probability. In a later analysis, a clonal expansion index was calculated for each public chain from normalized within-repertoire ranks of inferred template counts. Generation probabilities in a later analysis came from a VDJ recombination model fitted to out-of-frame rearrangements, and those results were checked against IGoR. In a later analysis, TCR-TCR, TCR-HLA and TCR-CMV co-occurrence was scored with hypergeometric tests, and a repertoire-size bias correction was applied to TCR pairs. To estimate false discovery rates, a later analysis permuted the HLA or CMV assignments 20 times. In a later analysis, co-occurring TCRs were grouped using DBSCAN, with TCRdist sequence similarity added in when clustering inside HLA-allele-positive subsets. Repertoires with fewer than 30,000 or more than 120,000 public chains were left out of co-occurrence clustering, as were several repertoires with anomalous nucleotide sharing. Not all clones reach the TCRdb copy of this immuneACCESS table, which keeps in-frame sequences only. Checked studies attribute under half of the gap to unresolved V genes and leave the rest unexplained. V and J calls and clone size are copied from that table; D and trimming were computed from the DNA. The sample table contains some 99,000 clones; only one count was recorded for around two thirds of them. The top ten hold 1.8% of the sample.

This sequence was found in a male donor in good health and CMV-seronegative. The sample comprised PBMCs. The chain was built from TRBV5-1 and TRBJ2-5; 6 matching bases give a weak D call of TRBD1. The DNA reads as follows: TGCGCCAGCAGCTTGTCAGGGGCCGAAGAAGAGACCCAGTACTTC. This gives the protein CASSLSGAEEETQYF.